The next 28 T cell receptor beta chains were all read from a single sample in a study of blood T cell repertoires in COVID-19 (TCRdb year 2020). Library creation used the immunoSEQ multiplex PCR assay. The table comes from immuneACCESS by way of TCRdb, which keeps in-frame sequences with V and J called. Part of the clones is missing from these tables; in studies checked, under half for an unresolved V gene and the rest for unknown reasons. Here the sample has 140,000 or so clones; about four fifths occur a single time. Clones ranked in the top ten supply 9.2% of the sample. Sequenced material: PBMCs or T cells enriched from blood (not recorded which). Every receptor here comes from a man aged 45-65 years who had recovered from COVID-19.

The CDR3 region is CASSLPIAEGNTIYF. The DNA for the CDR3 is TGTGCCAGCAGCTTGCCCATCGCGGAGGGAAACACCATATATTTT. This sequence joins TRBV5-5 and TRBJ1-3; D is unclear. The CDR3 runs 15 residues. V was pared by 1 base and J by 4 bases, with 12 bases between. Germline V gene sequence: CDR1 SGHKS, CDR2 YYEKEE (reference sequence).

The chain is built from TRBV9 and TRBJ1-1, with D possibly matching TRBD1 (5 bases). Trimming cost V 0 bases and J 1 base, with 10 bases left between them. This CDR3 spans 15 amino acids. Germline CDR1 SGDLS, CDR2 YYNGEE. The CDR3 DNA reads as TGTGCCAGCAGCGTAGATATCGGGGGGAACACTGAAGCTTTCTTT. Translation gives CASSVDIGGNTEAFF.

CDR3 region: CASSRTGGFDYGYTF. DNA for the CDR3: TGTGCCAGCAGTCGAACAGGGGGCTTCGACTATGGCTACACCTTC. V and J are TRBV28 and TRBJ1-2, with TRBD1 matching 9 bases. CDR3 size: 15 residues. The germline CDR1 and CDR2 sequences are MDHEN and SYDVKM. The V segment lost 5 bases and the J segment 3 bases; nucleotides outside the gene matches: 7.

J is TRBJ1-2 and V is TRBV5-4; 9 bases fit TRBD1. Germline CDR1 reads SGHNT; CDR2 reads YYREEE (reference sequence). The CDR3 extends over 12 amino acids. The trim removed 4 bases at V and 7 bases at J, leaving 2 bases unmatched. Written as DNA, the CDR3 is TGTGCCAGCAGCCGGGACAGGGTTGGCTACACCTTC. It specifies CASSRDRVGYTF.

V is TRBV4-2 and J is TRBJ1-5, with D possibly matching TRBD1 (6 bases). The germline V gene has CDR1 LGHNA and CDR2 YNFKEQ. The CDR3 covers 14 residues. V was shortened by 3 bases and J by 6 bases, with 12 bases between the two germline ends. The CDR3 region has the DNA TGTGCCAGCAGCCAGGGAGGGGGTGCTCAGCCCCAGCATTTT. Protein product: CASSQGGGAQPQHF.

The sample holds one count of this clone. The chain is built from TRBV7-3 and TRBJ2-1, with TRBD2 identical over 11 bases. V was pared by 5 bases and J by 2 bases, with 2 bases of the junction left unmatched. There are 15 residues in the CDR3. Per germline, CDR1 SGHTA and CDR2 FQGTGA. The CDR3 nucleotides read TGTGCCAGCAGCCGTAGCGGGGGGGCCTACAATGAGCAGTTCTTC. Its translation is CASSRSGGAYNEQFF. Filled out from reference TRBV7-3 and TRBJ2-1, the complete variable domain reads GAGVSQTPSNKVTEKGKYVELRCDPISGHTALYWYRQSLGQGPEFLIYFQGTGAADDSGLPNDRFFAVRPEGSVSTLKIQRTERGDSAVYLCASSRSGGAYNEQFFGPGTRLTVL.

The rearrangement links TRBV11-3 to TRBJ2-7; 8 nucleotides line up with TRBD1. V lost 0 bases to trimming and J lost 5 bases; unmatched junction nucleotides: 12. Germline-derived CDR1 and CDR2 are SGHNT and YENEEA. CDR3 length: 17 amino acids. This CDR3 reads CASSLEGGWTGRNEQYF. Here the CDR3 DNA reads TGTGCCAGCAGCTTAGAGGGTGGCTGGACAGGGAGGAACGAGCAGTACTTC. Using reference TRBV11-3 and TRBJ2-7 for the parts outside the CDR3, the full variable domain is EAGVVQSPRYKIIEKKQPVAFWCNPISGHNTLYWYLQNLGQGPELLIRYENEEAVDDSQLPKDRFSAERLKGVDSTLKIQPAELGDSAVYLCASSLEGGWTGRNEQYFGPGTRLTVT.

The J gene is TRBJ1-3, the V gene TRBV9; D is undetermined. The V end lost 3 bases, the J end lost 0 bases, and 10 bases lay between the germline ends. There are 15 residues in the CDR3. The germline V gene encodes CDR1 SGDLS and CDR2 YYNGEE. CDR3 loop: CASSAHQVSGNTIYF. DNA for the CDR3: TGTGCCAGCAGCGCCCATCAGGTCTCTGGAAACACCATATATTTT.

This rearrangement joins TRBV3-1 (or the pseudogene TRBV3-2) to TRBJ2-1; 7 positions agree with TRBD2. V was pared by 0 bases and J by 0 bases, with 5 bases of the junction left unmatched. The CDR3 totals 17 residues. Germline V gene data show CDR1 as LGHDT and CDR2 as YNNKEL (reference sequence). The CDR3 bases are TGTGCCAGCAGCCAAGAAAAGGCTAGCGGCTCCTACAATGAGCAGTTCTTC. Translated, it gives CASSQEKASGSYNEQFF.

The chain's CDR3 is CASSTRQDGYTF. The CDR3, as DNA: TGTGCCAGCAGCACAAGACAGGATGGCTACACCTTC. This chain joins TRBV3-1 (or the pseudogene TRBV3-2) and TRBJ1-2; D is possibly TRBD1 (6 bases). The CDR3 runs 12 residues. The V end lost 5 bases, the J end lost 6 bases, and 10 bases lay between the germline ends. Germline CDR1 and CDR2: LGHDT and YNNKEL (reference sequence).

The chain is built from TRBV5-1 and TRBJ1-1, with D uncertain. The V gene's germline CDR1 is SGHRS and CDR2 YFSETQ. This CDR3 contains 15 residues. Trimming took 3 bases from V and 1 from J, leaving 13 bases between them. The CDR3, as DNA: TGCGCCAGCAGCTGGAAAGGCGGCCAGAACACTGAAGCTTTCTTT. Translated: CASSWKGGQNTEAFF.

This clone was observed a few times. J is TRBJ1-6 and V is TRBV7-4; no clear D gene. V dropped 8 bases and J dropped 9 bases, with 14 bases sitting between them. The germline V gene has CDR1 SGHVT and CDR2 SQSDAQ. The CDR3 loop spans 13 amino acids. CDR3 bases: TGTGCCAGCGGACCAGGAGGAGGTTCACCCCTCCACTTT. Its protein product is CASGPGGGSPLHF.

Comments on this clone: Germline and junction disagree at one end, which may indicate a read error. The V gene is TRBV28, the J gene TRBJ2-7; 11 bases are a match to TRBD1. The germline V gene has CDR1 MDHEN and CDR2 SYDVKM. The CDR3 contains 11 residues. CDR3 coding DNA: TGTGCCAGCAGTTTAGGGGACAGGGGGGTTTTC. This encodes CASSLGDRGVF.

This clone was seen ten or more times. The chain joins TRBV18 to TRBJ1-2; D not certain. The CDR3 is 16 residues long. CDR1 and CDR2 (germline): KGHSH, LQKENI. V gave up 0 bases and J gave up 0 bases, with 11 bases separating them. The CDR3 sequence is CASSPPGRPANYGYTF. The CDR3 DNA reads TGTGCCAGCTCACCACCGGGGAGGCCCGCTAACTATGGCTACACCTTC.

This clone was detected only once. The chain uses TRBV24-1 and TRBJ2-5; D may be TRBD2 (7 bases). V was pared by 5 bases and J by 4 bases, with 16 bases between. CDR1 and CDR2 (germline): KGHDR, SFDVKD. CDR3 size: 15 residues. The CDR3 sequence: CATSGGGGALETQYF. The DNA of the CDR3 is TGTGCCACCAGTGGGGGAGGGGGGGCATTAGAGACCCAGTACTTC.

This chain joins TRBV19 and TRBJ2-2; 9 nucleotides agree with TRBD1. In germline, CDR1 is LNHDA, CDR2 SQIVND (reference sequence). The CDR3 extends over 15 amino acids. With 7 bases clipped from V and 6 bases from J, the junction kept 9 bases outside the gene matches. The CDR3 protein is CASKILQGASGELFF. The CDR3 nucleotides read TGTGCCAGTAAAATCCTACAGGGGGCTTCCGGGGAGCTGTTTTTT.

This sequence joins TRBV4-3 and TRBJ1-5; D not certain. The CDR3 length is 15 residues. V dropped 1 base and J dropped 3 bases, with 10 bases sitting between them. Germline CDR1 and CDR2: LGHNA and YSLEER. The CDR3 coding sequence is TGCGCCAGCAGCCAAGGCCCCGGGAACAATCAGCCCCAGCATTTT. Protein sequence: CASSQGPGNNQPQHF.

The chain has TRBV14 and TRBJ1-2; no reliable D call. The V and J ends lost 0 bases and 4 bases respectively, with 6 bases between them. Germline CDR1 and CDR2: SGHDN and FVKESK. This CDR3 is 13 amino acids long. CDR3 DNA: TGTGCCAGCAGCCAAGACACCAGCTATGGCTACACCTTC. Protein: CASSQDTSYGYTF.

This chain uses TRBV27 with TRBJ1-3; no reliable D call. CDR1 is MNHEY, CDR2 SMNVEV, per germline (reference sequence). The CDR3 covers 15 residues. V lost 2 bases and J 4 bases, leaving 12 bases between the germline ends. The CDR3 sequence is CASSLNSGSGNTIYF. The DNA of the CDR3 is TGTGCCAGCAGTTTAAACAGCGGGAGCGGAAACACCATATATTTT.

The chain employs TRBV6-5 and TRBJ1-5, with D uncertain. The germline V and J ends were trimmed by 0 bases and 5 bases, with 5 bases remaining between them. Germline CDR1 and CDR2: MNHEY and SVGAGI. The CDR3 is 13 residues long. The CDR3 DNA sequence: TGTGCCAGCAGTTACTCGTGGCATCAGCCCCAGCATTTT. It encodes CASSYSWHQPQHF.

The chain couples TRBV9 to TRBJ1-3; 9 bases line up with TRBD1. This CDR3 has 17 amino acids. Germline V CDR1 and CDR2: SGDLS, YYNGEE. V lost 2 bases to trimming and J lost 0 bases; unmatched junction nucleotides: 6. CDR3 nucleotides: TGTGCCAGCAGCGTTACGGGACAGGGCAACTCTGGAAACACCATATATTTT. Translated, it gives CASSVTGQGNSGNTIYF.

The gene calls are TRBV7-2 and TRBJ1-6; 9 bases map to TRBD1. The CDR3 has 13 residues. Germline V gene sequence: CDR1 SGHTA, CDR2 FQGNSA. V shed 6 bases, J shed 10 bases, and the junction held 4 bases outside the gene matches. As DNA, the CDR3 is TGTGCCAGCAGACGACAGGGGGGATCACCCCTCCACTTT. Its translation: CASRRQGGSPLHF.

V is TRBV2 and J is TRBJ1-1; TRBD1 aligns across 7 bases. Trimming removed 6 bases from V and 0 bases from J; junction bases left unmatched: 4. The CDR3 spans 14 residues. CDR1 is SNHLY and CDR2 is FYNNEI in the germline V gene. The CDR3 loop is CASSVQGVNTEAFF. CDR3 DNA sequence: TGTGCCAGCAGCGTTCAGGGGGTGAACACTGAAGCTTTCTTT.

This chain's CDR3 is CASRRTGPQETQYF. The CDR3 DNA reads TGTGCCAGCAGACGGACAGGGCCCCAAGAGACCCAGTACTTC. This rearrangement joins TRBV7-9 to TRBJ2-5; 8 positions match TRBD1. The CDR3 runs 14 residues. Germline values: CDR1 SEHNR, CDR2 FQNEAQ (reference sequence). The trim removed 6 bases at V and 1 base at J, leaving 4 bases unmatched.

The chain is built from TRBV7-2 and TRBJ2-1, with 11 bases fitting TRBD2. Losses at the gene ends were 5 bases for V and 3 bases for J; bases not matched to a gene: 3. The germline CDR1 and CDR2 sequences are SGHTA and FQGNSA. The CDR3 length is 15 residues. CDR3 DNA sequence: TGTGCCAGCAGCCTGACTAGCGGGGACTACAATGAGCAGTTCTTC. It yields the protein CASSLTSGDYNEQFF.

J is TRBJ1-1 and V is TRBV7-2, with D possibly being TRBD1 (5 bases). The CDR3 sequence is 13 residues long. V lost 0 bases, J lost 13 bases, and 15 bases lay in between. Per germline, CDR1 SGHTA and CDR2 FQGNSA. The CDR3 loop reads CASSLARDSGVFF. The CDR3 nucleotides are TGTGCCAGCAGCTTAGCCCGGGACTCCGGGGTTTTCTTT.

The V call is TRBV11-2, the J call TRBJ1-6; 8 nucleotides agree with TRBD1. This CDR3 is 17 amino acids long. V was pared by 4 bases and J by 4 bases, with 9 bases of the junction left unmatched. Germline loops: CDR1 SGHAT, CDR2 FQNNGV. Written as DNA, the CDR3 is TGTGCCAGCAGCTCGCAGGGGGCTCCAGCATATAATTCACCCCTCCACTTT. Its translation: CASSSQGAPAYNSPLHF.

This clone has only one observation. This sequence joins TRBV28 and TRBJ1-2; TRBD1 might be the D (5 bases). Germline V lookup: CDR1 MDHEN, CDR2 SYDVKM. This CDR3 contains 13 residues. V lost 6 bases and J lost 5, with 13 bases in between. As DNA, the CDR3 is TGTGCCAGCAGGACAGACGGAAGGTATGGCTACACCTTC. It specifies CASRTDGRYGYTF.